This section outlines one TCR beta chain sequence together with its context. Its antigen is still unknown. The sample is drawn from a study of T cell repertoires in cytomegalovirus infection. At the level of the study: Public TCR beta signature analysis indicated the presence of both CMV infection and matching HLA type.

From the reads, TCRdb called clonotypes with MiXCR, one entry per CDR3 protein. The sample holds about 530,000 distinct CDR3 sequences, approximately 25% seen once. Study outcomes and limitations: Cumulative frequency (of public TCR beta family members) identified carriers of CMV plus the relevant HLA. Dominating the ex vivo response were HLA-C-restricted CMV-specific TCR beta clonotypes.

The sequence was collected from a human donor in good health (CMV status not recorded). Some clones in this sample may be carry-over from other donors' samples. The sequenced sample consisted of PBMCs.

CDR3 residues: CASSLGARPYNEQFF. In DNA form, the CDR3 reads TGTGCCAGCAGTTTAGGGGCCAGGCCCTACAATGAGCAGTTCTTC. The chain is built from TRBV28 and TRBJ2-1; tentative D call: TRBD1 (5 bases). The CDR3 has 15 amino acids. The germline gives CDR1 MDHEN, CDR2 SYDVKM. Trimming pared 2 bases from V and 2 bases from J, leaving 10 bases between.